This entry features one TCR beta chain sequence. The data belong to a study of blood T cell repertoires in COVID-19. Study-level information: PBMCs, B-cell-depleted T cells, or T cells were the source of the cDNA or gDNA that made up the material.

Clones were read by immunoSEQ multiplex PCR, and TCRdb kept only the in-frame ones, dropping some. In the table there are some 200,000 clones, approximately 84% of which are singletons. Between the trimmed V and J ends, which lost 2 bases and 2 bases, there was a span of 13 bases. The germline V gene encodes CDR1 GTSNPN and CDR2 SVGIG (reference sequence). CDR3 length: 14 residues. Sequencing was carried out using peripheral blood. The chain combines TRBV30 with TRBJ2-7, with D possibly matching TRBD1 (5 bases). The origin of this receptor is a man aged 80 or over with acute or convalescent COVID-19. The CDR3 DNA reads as TGTGCCTGGAGTCCAAGACAGCCACCCTACGAGCAGTACTTC. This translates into CAWSPRQPPYEQYF.